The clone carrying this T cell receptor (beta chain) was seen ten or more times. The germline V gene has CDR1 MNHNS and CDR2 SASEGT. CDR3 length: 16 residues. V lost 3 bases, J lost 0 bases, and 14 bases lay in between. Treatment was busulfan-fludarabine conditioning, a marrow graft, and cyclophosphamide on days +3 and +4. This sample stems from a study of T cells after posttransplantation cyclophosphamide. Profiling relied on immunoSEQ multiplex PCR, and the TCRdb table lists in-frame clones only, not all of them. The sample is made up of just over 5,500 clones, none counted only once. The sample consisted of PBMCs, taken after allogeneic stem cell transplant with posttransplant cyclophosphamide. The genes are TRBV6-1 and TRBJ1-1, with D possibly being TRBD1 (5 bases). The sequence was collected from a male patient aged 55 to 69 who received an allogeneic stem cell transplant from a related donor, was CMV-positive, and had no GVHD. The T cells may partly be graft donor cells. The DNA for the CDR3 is TGTGCCAGCAGTGAGATGCCGGCGGACATGAACACTGAAGCTTTCTTT. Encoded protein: CASSEMPADMNTEAFF.